The clone carrying this TCR beta chain was seen many times. Its antigen is undetermined. The data were taken from a study of T cell repertoires in cytomegalovirus infection. TCRdb called the reads again in MiXCR, with one record for every CDR3 protein. The sample lists roughly 500,000 distinct CDR3 sequences; about 33% were seen once. The CDR3 spans 14 residues. V was shortened by 4 bases and J by 0 bases, with 9 bases between the two germline ends. Per germline, CDR1 SGHTA and CDR2 FQGNSA. The genes are TRBV7-2 and TRBJ1-1; TRBD1 might be the D (5 bases). This TCR was recovered from a human donor in good health (CMV status not recorded). Some clones in this sample may be carry-over from other donors' samples. The input for sequencing was cultured PBMCs, taken from culture after CMV antigen stimulation. CDR3 residues: CASSSGTVNTEAFF. As DNA, the CDR3 is TGTGCCAGCAGCTCGGGGACGGTGAACACTGAAGCTTTCTTT.